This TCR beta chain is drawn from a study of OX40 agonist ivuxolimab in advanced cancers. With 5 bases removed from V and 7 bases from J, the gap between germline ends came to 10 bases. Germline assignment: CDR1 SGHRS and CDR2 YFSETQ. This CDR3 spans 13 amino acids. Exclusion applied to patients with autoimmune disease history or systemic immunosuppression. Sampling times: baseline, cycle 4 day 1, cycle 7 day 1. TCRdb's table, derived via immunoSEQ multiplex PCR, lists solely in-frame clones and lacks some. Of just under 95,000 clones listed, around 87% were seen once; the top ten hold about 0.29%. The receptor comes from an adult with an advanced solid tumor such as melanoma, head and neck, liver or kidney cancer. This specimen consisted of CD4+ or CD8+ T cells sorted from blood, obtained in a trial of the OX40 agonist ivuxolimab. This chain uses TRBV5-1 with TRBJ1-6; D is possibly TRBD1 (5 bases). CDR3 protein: CASRGELNSPLHF. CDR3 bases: TGCGCCAGCAGAGGGGAGCTCAATTCACCCCTCCACTTT. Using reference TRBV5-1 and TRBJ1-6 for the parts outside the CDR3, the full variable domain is KAGVTQTPRYLIKTRGQQVTLSCSPISGHRSVSWYQQTPGQGLQFLFEYFSETQRNKGNFPGRFSGRQFSNSRSEMNVSTLELGDSALYLCASRGELNSPLHFGNGTRLTVT.